This T cell receptor beta chain is drawn from a study of identical twins. This clonotype was observed at least ten times. TCRdb fed the 5' RACE reads into MiXCR, producing one record per CDR3 protein. The sample carries 200,000 to 300,000 distinct CDR3 sequences, roughly 10% recorded once. J was trimmed by 2 bases and V by 2 bases; bases with no gene match: 4. Germline V gene sequence: CDR1 SGHRS, CDR2 YFSETQ. The CDR3 extends over 15 amino acids. Specimen: memory T cells sorted from blood. This clonotype was sampled from a man aged 45-65 years in good health. The gene calls are TRBV5-1 and TRBJ2-3, with 8 bases that match TRBD1. The CDR3 coding sequence is TGCGCCAGCAGCTTAGGGGACAGGATCACAGATACGCAGTATTTT. It encodes CASSLGDRITDTQYF.